This TCR beta chain was sequenced during a study of a mutant IDH1 vaccine in newly diagnosed glioma. The overall study: It was radiotherapy, temozolomide, or both that patients received previously, with most receiving both. Study results and caveats: Pseudoprogression appears to have had no connection to changes in top peripheral T cell clonotypes.

The method was immunoSEQ multiplex PCR; TCRdb's version includes in-frame clones alone and lacks a portion of them. The table records about 88,000 clones, about four fifths of them present only once. A word on this clone: Its antigen remains unknown.

Trimming left V 6 bases short and J 3 bases short, with 17 bases between. The CDR3 consists of 15 residues. Germline lookup yields CDR1 MNHEY and CDR2 SVGAGI. The time point: baseline, week 1 (first vaccination visit). The treatment is: pre-vaccination baseline after standard-of-care therapy. New astrocytomas of WHO grade 3 or 4 that were IDH1-mutant and ATRX-lost were found in the donors. The material sequenced was PBMCs, taken from a glioma patient treated with radiotherapy, temozolomide or both. This receptor was taken from a man aged 35-49 years with glioma. Some clones in this sample may be carry-over from other donors' samples. The chain carries TRBV6-5 and TRBJ1-1; weak D call: TRBD1 (5 bases). The CDR3 loop is CASSLSWGRDTEAFF. CDR3 coding DNA: TGTGCCAGCAGCCTCTCCTGGGGCAGGGACACTGAAGCTTTCTTT.